The 29 T cell receptor beta chains in this list originate from one sample, sequenced in a study of cytomegalovirus exposure and HLA in healthy donors. Use of 60 Vbeta and 13 Jbeta primers characterized the PCR. Here immunoSEQ multiplex PCR was the method, and the copy in TCRdb shows in-frame clones only, minus some. The sample carries 70,000 to 90,000 clones, 55% to 65% recorded once. The sequencing input was PBMCs. The source is a woman aged 40 to 49 in good health and CMV-seropositive.

The chain combines TRBV19 with TRBJ2-2, with D tentatively TRBD1 (6 bases). Germline-derived CDR1 and CDR2 are LNHDA and SQIVND (reference sequence). The CDR3 has 13 amino acids. V was shortened by 7 bases and J by 8 bases, with 14 bases between the two germline ends. This chain's CDR3 is CASTGTSRGELFF. The CDR3 nucleotides are TGTGCCAGTACTGGGACATCCAGGGGGGAGCTGTTTTTT.

This clone was picked up a small number of times. The chain is built from TRBV28 and TRBJ2-1; D gene unclear. The CDR3 loop spans 14 amino acids. Germline values: CDR1 MDHEN, CDR2 SYDVKM. V was trimmed by 1 base and J by 2 bases, leaving 6 bases between them. Written as DNA, the CDR3 is TGTGCCAGCAGTTTATCCCAAACCTACAATGAGCAGTTCTTC. Translated: CASSLSQTYNEQFF. Supplemented by reference TRBV28 and TRBJ2-1, the full variable domain reads DVKVTQSSRYLVKRTGEKVFLECVQDMDHENMFWYRQDPGLGLRLIYFSYDVKMKEKGDIPEGYSVSREKKERFSLILESASTNQTSMYLCASSLSQTYNEQFFGPGTRLTVL.

This rearrangement joins TRBV19 to TRBJ2-5, with 7 bases identical to TRBD1. Per the germline V gene, CDR1 is LNHDA and CDR2 is SQIVND (reference sequence). After removal of 3 bases from V and 2 bases from J, the junction contained 6 bases not matched to a gene. The CDR3 extends over 15 amino acids. The CDR3 protein is CASSIFGTAQETQYF. The CDR3 region has the DNA TGTGCCAGTAGTATTTTTGGGACAGCACAAGAGACCCAGTACTTC.

This clone was recorded once. The J gene is TRBJ2-7, the V gene TRBV2, with D perhaps matching TRBD2 (5 bases). The CDR3 runs 15 residues. Germline CDR1 reads SNHLY; CDR2 reads FYNNEI. V lost 1 base to trimming and J lost 4 bases, with 14 bases between them. The CDR3 DNA sequence: TGTGCCAGCAGTGAAGGGGCCACTAGATCTTACGAGCAGTACTTC. Protein: CASSEGATRSYEQYF.

CDR3 sequence reads: CASTARTGKDEQYF. Here the CDR3 DNA reads TGTGCCAGCACCGCTAGGACAGGGAAAGACGAGCAGTACTTC. The chain has TRBV28 and TRBJ2-7, with 8 bases matching TRBD1. The junction had 10 bases not matched to a gene; V was cut back by 7 bases and J by 5 bases. CDR3 length equals 14 residues. Germline V CDR1 and CDR2: MDHEN, SYDVKM.

This chain uses TRBV19 with TRBJ1-1; weak D call: TRBD1 (5 bases). CDR1 and CDR2 from the germline V gene are LNHDA and SQIVND (reference sequence). The CDR3 length is 13 residues. The ends were cut back, 2 bases at V and 4 bases at J, with 8 bases in the middle. The DNA of the CDR3 is TGTGCCAGTAGTATATCAGGGTTCACTGAAGCTTTCTTT. Protein product: CASSISGFTEAFF. The full variable domain, in which reference TRBV19 and TRBJ1-1 provide the parts outside the CDR3, is DGGITQSPKYLFRKEGQNVTLSCEQNLNHDAMYWYRQDPGQGLRLIYYSQIVNDFQKGDIAEGYSVSREKKESFPLTVTSAQKNPTAFYLCASSISGFTEAFFGQGTRLTVV.

Notes on this clone: The germline gene is not matched at one end of the junction; a read error may be the cause. The chain links TRBV2 to TRBJ1-5; 8 bases match TRBD1. The CDR3 runs to 15 residues. Germline CDR1 and CDR2: SNHLY and FYNNEI. The CDR3 bases are TGTGCCAGCAGGGAAGGACAGGGAGTCTTTCAGCCCCAGCATTTT. Translation: CASREGQGVFQPQHF.

The genes are TRBV5-1 and TRBJ1-6; 7 nucleotides match TRBD1. The germline V gene encodes CDR1 SGHRS and CDR2 YFSETQ. Trimming removed 4 bases from V and 9 bases from J; junction bases left unmatched: 7. The CDR3 has 14 amino acids. This CDR3 is CASSPGQVISPLHF. As DNA, the CDR3 is TGCGCCAGCAGCCCTGGACAGGTCATTTCACCCCTCCACTTT. The complete variable domain, with remaining parts taken from reference TRBV5-1 and TRBJ1-6, reads KAGVTQTPRYLIKTRGQQVTLSCSPISGHRSVSWYQQTPGQGLQFLFEYFSETQRNKGNFPGRFSGRQFSNSRSEMNVSTLELGDSALYLCASSPGQVISPLHFGNGTRLTVT.

The CDR3 region is CASSPRALGRGLYEQYF. DNA for the CDR3: TGTGCCAGCAGCCCCCGAGCTTTGGGGAGAGGACTCTACGAGCAGTACTTC. The chain links TRBV7-9 to TRBJ2-7; D is possibly TRBD2 (5 bases). The CDR3 loop spans 17 amino acids. Germline V CDR1 and CDR2: SEHNR, FQNEAQ (reference sequence). V dropped 5 bases and J dropped 3 bases, with 23 bases sitting between them.

This chain uses TRBV6-5 with TRBJ1-2, with D perhaps TRBD1 (5 bases). The length of the CDR3 is 13 residues. V was cut by 4 bases and J by 8 bases, with 14 bases left in between. Per the germline V gene, CDR1 is MNHEY and CDR2 is SVGAGI. This CDR3 is CASSFDSIRGYTF. The DNA of the CDR3 is TGTGCCAGCAGTTTTGACAGTATTAGAGGCTACACCTTC.

This sequence joins TRBV7-9 and TRBJ2-7, with D hard to call. Trimming cost V 1 base and J 2 bases, with 6 bases left between them. Per the germline V gene, CDR1 is SEHNR and CDR2 is FQNEAQ (reference sequence). This CDR3 has 13 residues. The CDR3 DNA sequence: TGTGCCAGCAGCTTAGACAGCACCTACGAGCAGTACTTC. Protein product: CASSLDSTYEQYF.

This clone was found once. This chain links TRBV4-1 with TRBJ2-5; TRBD2 aligns across 11 bases. This CDR3 comprises 18 residues. Germline V CDR1 and CDR2: MGHRA, YSYEKL. With 4 bases clipped from V and 5 bases from J, the junction kept 15 bases outside the gene matches. CDR3 nucleotides: TGCGCCAGCAGCCGAACACCCCCACGACTAGCGGGAATGGAGACCCAGTACTTC. Translating it yields CASSRTPPRLAGMETQYF.

The chain joins TRBV7-6 to TRBJ2-1; 7 bases align to TRBD2. V shed 7 bases and J 5 bases; nucleotides not matched to a gene: 8. This CDR3 comprises 14 residues. Germline V CDR1 and CDR2: SGHVS, FNYEAQ. The CDR3 DNA reads TGTGCCAGCAAACCTAGCGGAATAAACAATGAGCAGTTCTTC. Residues: CASKPSGINNEQFF.

This clone was counted only a few times. CDR3 sequence (DNA): TGTGCCAGCAGCTTAGCGTTCGCTAGCGGGAGTGGAGTCACAGATACGCAGTATTTT. Encoded protein: CASSLAFASGSGVTDTQYF. This rearrangement joins TRBV7-6 to TRBJ2-3; TRBD2 matches at 10 bases. Germline V lookup: CDR1 SGHVS, CDR2 FNYEAQ. This CDR3 comprises 19 residues. The junction had 11 bases not matched to a gene; V was cut back by 0 bases and J by 2 bases.

The chain links TRBV28 to TRBJ2-7, with a weak D call TRBD2 (6 bases). The CDR3 has 12 amino acids. Germline V gene sequence: CDR1 MDHEN, CDR2 SYDVKM. The ends were cut back, 4 bases at V and 7 bases at J, with 11 bases in the middle. The CDR3 bases are TGTGCCAGCAGTTGGGGAGGTGGTGAGCAGTACTTC. The encoded protein is CASSWGGGEQYF.

This clone was observed a few times. The chain has TRBV5-1 and TRBJ1-6; 8 positions agree with TRBD1. The CDR3 contains 16 residues. With 4 bases clipped from V and 5 bases from J, the junction kept 8 bases outside the gene matches. Germline-derived CDR1 and CDR2 are SGHRS and YFSETQ. This CDR3 reads CASSRGQGWDNSPLHF. DNA for the CDR3: TGCGCCAGCAGCCGCGGACAGGGATGGGATAATTCACCCCTCCACTTT.

The rearrangement joins TRBV15 to TRBJ2-7; 7 bases are shared with TRBD1. This CDR3 spans 13 amino acids. V shed 3 bases, J shed 11 bases, and the junction held 10 bases outside the gene matches. Germline assignment: CDR1 LNHNV and CDR2 YYDKDF (reference sequence). The CDR3 sequence: CATSSNNRGSKYF. CDR3 bases: TGTGCCACCAGCAGCAACAACAGGGGTTCAAAGTACTTC.

V and J are TRBV28 and TRBJ1-4; TRBD1 aligns across 7 bases. The CDR3 is made up of 15 amino acids. V was clipped by 8 bases and J by 5 bases; unmatched bases: 11. Per the germline V gene, CDR1 is MDHEN and CDR2 is SYDVKM. As DNA, the CDR3 is TGTGCCAGCGGACCCGGGGACAGCAAAAATGAAAAACTGTTTTTT. Protein product: CASGPGDSKNEKLFF.

The chain is built from TRBV5-6 and TRBJ2-1; TRBD2 is a possible D gene (6 bases). CDR1 is SGHDT and CDR2 is YYEEEE in the germline V gene. The CDR3 spans 14 residues. The V gene lost 2 bases and the J gene lost 4 bases, with 10 bases spanning the gap. The CDR3 region has the DNA TGTGCCAGCAGCTTAGTAGCGGTTTACAATGAGCAGTTCTTC. Translating it yields CASSLVAVYNEQFF.

The CDR3, as DNA: TGTGCCAGCAGTCCAAGGGCGGGCCAGAACACTGAAGCTTTCTTT. Protein product: CASSPRAGQNTEAFF. The V and J genes are TRBV2 and TRBJ1-1; the D is unclear. V lost 5 bases and J 1 base, leaving 14 bases between the germline ends. Germline loops: CDR1 SNHLY, CDR2 FYNNEI. The CDR3 has 15 residues.

V gene TRBV7-8 combines with J gene TRBJ2-2, with TRBD2 matching 8 bases. The CDR3 is 17 residues long. V shed 2 bases and J 5 bases; nucleotides not matched to a gene: 10. Germline V gives CDR1 SGHVS, CDR2 FQNEAQ. In nucleotides, the CDR3 is TGTGCCAGCAGCTTATCGGGGTGGAGCGGGGGAACCGGGGAGCTGTTTTTT. The encoded protein is CASSLSGWSGGTGELFF.

The gene calls are TRBV4-3 and TRBJ2-3; TRBD1 matches at 7 bases. Looked up from germline, CDR1 is LGHNA and CDR2 is YSLEER. The V segment lost 3 bases and the J segment 2 bases; nucleotides outside the gene matches: 2. The CDR3 loop spans 14 amino acids. The CDR3 reads CASSHTGATDTQYF. The CDR3 DNA reads TGCGCCAGCAGCCACACAGGGGCCACAGATACGCAGTATTTT.

V is TRBV4-1 and J is TRBJ1-3, with D uncertain. CDR1 and CDR2 (germline): MGHRA, YSYEKL. The CDR3 sequence is 12 residues long. Deletions cut 2 bases from V and 4 bases from J, with 3 bases between. The CDR3 DNA is TGCGCCAGCAGCCAAATAGGAAACACCATATATTTT. Translating gives CASSQIGNTIYF.

There are a few counts of this clone. The rearrangement links TRBV7-6 to TRBJ2-5, with 13 nucleotides matching TRBD2. With V trimmed by 2 bases and J by 2 bases, 8 bases remained unmatched. Germline V gene sequence: CDR1 SGHVS, CDR2 FNYEAQ. This CDR3 has 18 amino acids. The CDR3 sequence is CASSLTLRLAGGQETQYF. The DNA for the CDR3 is TGTGCCAGCAGCTTAACCCTCCGACTAGCGGGAGGACAAGAGACCCAGTACTTC. The complete variable domain, with remaining parts taken from reference TRBV7-6 and TRBJ2-5, reads GAGVSQSPRYKVTKRGQDVALRCDPISGHVSLYWYRQALGQGPEFLTYFNYEAQQDKSGLPNDRFSAERPEGSISTLTIQRTEQRDSAMYRCASSLTLRLAGGQETQYFGPGTRLLVL.

J is TRBJ2-7 and V is TRBV28, with 9 bases fitting TRBD1. V lost 6 bases and J lost 5; bases outside the gene matches: 5. Germline lookup yields CDR1 MDHEN and CDR2 SYDVKM. CDR3 length: 13 amino acids. The CDR3 DNA sequence: TGTGCCAGCAGAGGGGACAGGGCCGACGAGCAGTACTTC. Its protein product is CASRGDRADEQYF.

V is TRBV28 and J is TRBJ1-1; 11 nucleotides agree with TRBD1. The V gene end was trimmed by 5 bases and the J gene end by 7 bases; junction bases not matched to a gene: 15. Germline-derived CDR1 and CDR2 are MDHEN and SYDVKM. This CDR3 contains 17 residues. CDR3 sequence (DNA): TGTGCCAGCAGTCTAAGACTCCAAGGGACAGGGGGGAATGAAGCTTTCTTT. Translating gives CASSLRLQGTGGNEAFF.

The chain combines TRBV28 with TRBJ1-4; D unclear. CDR3 length: 16 residues. Germline V gene data show CDR1 as MDHEN and CDR2 as SYDVKM. V dropped 6 bases and J dropped 0 bases, with 14 bases sitting between them. CDR3 in amino acids: CASSPTTHATNEKLFF. The CDR3 nucleotides read TGTGCCAGCAGCCCAACTACACATGCAACTAATGAAAAACTGTTTTTT.

This clone was observed a few times. The CDR3 DNA reads TGCAGCGTGGGGACTAGCGGCCCCTTGGGCACAGATACGCAGTATTTT. Amino acids: CSVGTSGPLGTDTQYF. The chain carries TRBV29-1 and TRBJ2-3; 11 nucleotides agree with TRBD2. V shed 6 bases, J shed 1 base, and the junction held 9 bases outside the gene matches. This CDR3 region has 16 residues. Germline CDR1 and CDR2: SQVTM and ANQGSEA.

This chain links TRBV18 with TRBJ1-2, with 8 bases fitting TRBD1. J gave up 0 bases and V 3 bases, and 0 bases lay outside the gene matches. The germline V gene encodes CDR1 KGHSH and CDR2 LQKENI. This CDR3 has 14 residues. CDR3 sequence reads: CASSPDRANYGYTF. DNA for the CDR3: TGTGCCAGCTCACCGGACAGGGCTAACTATGGCTACACCTTC.